This T cell receptor (beta chain) was identified in a study of cytomegalovirus exposure and HLA in healthy donors. About the research overall: Previous work identified 95 million to 140 million unique TCR beta sequences from roughly 180 million T cells. In an early release, HLA-typed donors contributed tens of millions of unique TCR sequences. Overall study results and limits: Whilst most TCR sequences proved rare, a subset of public TCRs occurred across many donors. The classifier, whose performance was assessed in both the original and validation cohorts, reportedly diagnosed cytomegalovirus status with high specificity and sensitivity.

The PCR was carried out with 60 Vbeta primers and 13 Jbeta primers. Assay used: immunoSEQ multiplex PCR; TCRdb lists only in-frame clones, some missing. The sample contains roughly 180,000 clones, 84% of which appear only once. Trimming took 8 bases from V and 1 from J, leaving 8 bases between them. The CDR3 is made up of 13 amino acids. CDR1 and CDR2 from the germline V gene are MNHEY and SVGAGI. This clone was picked up one time. Its antigen is as yet unknown. The chain uses TRBV6-5 and TRBJ2-2; D ambiguous. The clonotype originates from a man younger than 45 in good health and CMV-seronegative. Source material: PBMCs. The CDR3 region is CASVSGNTGELFF. The CDR3 DNA reads as TGTGCCAGCGTCTCAGGGAACACCGGGGAGCTGTTTTTT.